One sample yielded the 15 T cell receptor beta chains listed below, sequenced in a study of blood T cell repertoires in COVID-19. TCRdb's copy holds only in-frame clones and misses some; the assay was immunoSEQ multiplex PCR. This sample has about 270,000 clones; about nine tenths occur once, and the top ten carry about 4%. Sample: PBMCs or T cells enriched from blood (not recorded which). All receptors derive from a woman under 40 with acute COVID-19.

V gene TRBV19 combines with J gene TRBJ2-7, with D possibly TRBD2 on 5 matching bases. V was clipped by 3 bases and J by 6 bases, with 12 bases between them. This CDR3 contains 13 residues. Germline loops: CDR1 LNHDA, CDR2 SQIVND (reference sequence). CDR3 in DNA: TGTGCCAGTAGTATTTCGTCCGGGGTCGAGCAGTACTTC. Its protein is CASSISSGVEQYF.

The chain carries TRBV19 and TRBJ1-5, with 8 positions matching TRBD1. Germline lookup yields CDR1 LNHDA and CDR2 SQIVND (reference sequence). The CDR3 covers 14 residues. V lost 10 bases and J lost 4; bases outside the gene matches: 9. Here the CDR3 reads CATSGTGGNQPQHF. The DNA for the CDR3 is TGTGCCACCTCAGGGACAGGAGGAAATCAGCCCCAGCATTTT.

This sequence joins TRBV21-1 and TRBJ2-7; the D call in the table, TRBD2, was not verified against the DNA. TRBV21-1 has pseudogene status. This CDR3 comprises 14 residues. CDR3 loop: CASSKVTLTYEQYF. The CDR3 DNA is TGTGCCAGCAGCAAAGTAACTCTTACCTACGAGCAGTACTTC.

This sequence joins TRBV4-1 and TRBJ2-7; 10 bases fit TRBD2. Trimming took 1 base from V and 2 from J; bases not matched to a gene: 5. Germline V gene lookup returns CDR1 MGHRA and CDR2 YSYEKL. CDR3 length equals 16 residues. This chain's CDR3 is CASSQGLAGVPYEQYF. The CDR3 DNA is TGCGCCAGCAGCCAAGGGCTAGCGGGAGTTCCCTACGAGCAGTACTTC.

The rearrangement joins TRBV3-1 (or the pseudogene TRBV3-2) to TRBJ2-7; 9 bases align to TRBD2. The V segment lost 0 bases and the J segment 9 bases; nucleotides outside the gene matches: 6. Looked up from germline, CDR1 is LGHDT and CDR2 is YNNKEL (reference sequence). The CDR3 length is 14 residues. CDR3 loop: CASSQDYGGRGQYF. In DNA, the CDR3 is TGTGCCAGCAGCCAAGATTATGGCGGGAGGGGGCAGTACTTC.

The genes are TRBV21-1 and TRBJ2-2; the table's TRBD2 call for D was not verified on the DNA. TRBV21-1 is deemed a pseudogene. This CDR3 contains 16 residues. The CDR3 DNA is TGTGCCAGCAGCAAAGTGGCTAGCGGGAGACCCGGGGAGCTGTTTTTT. It encodes CASSKVASGRPGELFF.

The genes are TRBV25-1 and TRBJ2-7, with 7 positions matching TRBD1. V lost 9 bases to trimming and J lost 3 bases; unmatched junction nucleotides: 5. The CDR3 consists of 12 residues. CDR1 and CDR2 from the germline V gene are MGHDK and SYGVNS. CDR3 amino acids: CARGQEYYEQYF. The CDR3 region has the DNA TGTGCCAGAGGACAGGAGTACTACGAGCAGTACTTC.

The V call is TRBV4-2, the J call TRBJ2-7; 7 bases agree with TRBD2. Germline CDR1 LGHNA, CDR2 YNFKEQ. CDR3 length equals 16 residues. V gave up 0 bases and J gave up 0 bases; unmatched junction bases: 5. This chain's CDR3 is CASSQDLGTISYEQYF. CDR3 nucleotide sequence: TGTGCCAGCAGCCAAGATCTGGGGACTATCTCCTACGAGCAGTACTTC.

The CDR3 coding sequence is TGTGCCTGGAGTGTACAGGTTGGGAACACCATATATTTT. Encoded protein: CAWSVQVGNTIYF. This chain links TRBV30 with TRBJ1-3; D is perhaps TRBD1 (5 bases). Trimming cost V 0 bases and J 7 bases, with 10 bases left between them. This CDR3 has 13 residues. Germline V gene data show CDR1 as GTSNPN and CDR2 as SVGIG (reference sequence).

The rearrangement uses TRBV7-3 and TRBJ2-1; 7 nucleotides match TRBD2. Trimming removed 2 bases from V and 9 bases from J; junction bases left unmatched: 13. This CDR3 spans 16 amino acids. Germline V gene lookup returns CDR1 SGHTA and CDR2 FQGTGA. CDR3 in amino acids: CASSLASSGGAIEQFF. CDR3 nucleotides: TGTGCCAGCAGCTTAGCCTCTAGCGGTGGGGCCATTGAGCAGTTCTTC.

The chain carries TRBV9 and TRBJ2-3; TRBD2 matches at 9 bases. The CDR3 has 18 residues. Germline-derived CDR1 and CDR2 are SGDLS and YYNGEE. J gave up 0 bases and V 4 bases, and 12 bases lay outside the gene matches. The CDR3 loop is CASSTRLAEGASTDTQYF. The CDR3 DNA is TGTGCCAGCAGCACACGACTAGCGGAGGGGGCTAGCACAGATACGCAGTATTTT.

This clone came up once. V and J are TRBV12-5 and TRBJ1-4; D remains ambiguous. V was clipped by 2 bases and J by 7 bases, with 17 bases between them. Germline CDR1 reads LGHNT; CDR2 reads FRNRAP. The CDR3 has 16 residues. The DNA for the CDR3 is TGTGCTAGTGGTTTGTTTGGAGGGCGTGAAGGTGAAAAACTGTTTTTT. It codes for CASGLFGGREGEKLFF.

The chain links TRBV9 to TRBJ2-1; a weak D match, TRBD1 (6 bases). CDR3 length: 16 amino acids. CDR1 is SGDLS and CDR2 is YYNGEE in the germline V gene. Trimming removed 0 bases from V and 1 base from J, with 11 bases in between. CDR3 DNA sequence: TGTGCCAGCAGCGTAGCTGGGGGCCAGTCCTACAATGAGCAGTTCTTC. Residues: CASSVAGGQSYNEQFF.

The chain employs TRBV28 and TRBJ2-7; TRBD1 might be the D (5 bases). The CDR3 is made up of 13 amino acids. Germline CDR1 MDHEN, CDR2 SYDVKM. Trimming took off 7 bases at V and 4 bases at J, with 14 bases between the two ends. CDR3 nucleotides: TGTGCCAGCACCCAAAAGGGGTTATACGAGCAGTACTTC. Translation gives CASTQKGLYEQYF.

Written as DNA, the CDR3 is TGTGCCACCAGCAGAGATGGTACGGGAGCCTACGAGCAGTACTTC. It specifies CATSRDGTGAYEQYF. The chain has TRBV15 and TRBJ2-7; the D gene is possibly TRBD2 (6 bases). The CDR3 sequence is 15 residues long. Germline V CDR1 and CDR2: LNHNV, YYDKDF (reference sequence). Deletions cut 0 bases from V and 2 bases from J, with 11 bases between.